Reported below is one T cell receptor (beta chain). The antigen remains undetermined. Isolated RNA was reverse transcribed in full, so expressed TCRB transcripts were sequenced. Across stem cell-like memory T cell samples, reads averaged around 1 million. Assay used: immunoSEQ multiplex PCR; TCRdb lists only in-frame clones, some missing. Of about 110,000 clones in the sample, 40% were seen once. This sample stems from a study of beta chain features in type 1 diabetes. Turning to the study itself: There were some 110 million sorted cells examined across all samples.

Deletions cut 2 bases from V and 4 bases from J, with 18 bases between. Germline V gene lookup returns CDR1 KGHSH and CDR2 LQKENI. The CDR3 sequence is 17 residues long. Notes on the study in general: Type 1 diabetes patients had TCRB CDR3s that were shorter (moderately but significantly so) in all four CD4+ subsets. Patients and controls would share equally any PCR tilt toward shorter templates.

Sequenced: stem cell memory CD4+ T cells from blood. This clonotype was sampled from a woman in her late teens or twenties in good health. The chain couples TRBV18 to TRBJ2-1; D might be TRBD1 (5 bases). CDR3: CASSPMFGALSYNEQFF. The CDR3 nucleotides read TGTGCCAGCTCACCAATGTTTGGGGCCCTGAGTTACAATGAGCAGTTCTTC.